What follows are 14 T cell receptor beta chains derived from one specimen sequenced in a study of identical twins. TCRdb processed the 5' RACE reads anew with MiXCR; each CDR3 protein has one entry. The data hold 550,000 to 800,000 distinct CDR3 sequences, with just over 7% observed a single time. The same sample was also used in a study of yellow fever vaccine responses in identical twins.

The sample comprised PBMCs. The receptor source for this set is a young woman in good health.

The CDR3 here is CATSDPRTGNYNEQFF. The CDR3 nucleotides read TGTGCCACCAGTGACCCCCGGACAGGGAACTACAATGAGCAGTTCTTC. The J gene is TRBJ2-1, the V gene TRBV24-1; 8 nucleotides line up with TRBD1. CDR3 length: 16 amino acids. In germline, CDR1 is KGHDR, CDR2 SFDVKD. Losses at the gene ends were 4 bases for V and 3 bases for J; bases not matched to a gene: 7.

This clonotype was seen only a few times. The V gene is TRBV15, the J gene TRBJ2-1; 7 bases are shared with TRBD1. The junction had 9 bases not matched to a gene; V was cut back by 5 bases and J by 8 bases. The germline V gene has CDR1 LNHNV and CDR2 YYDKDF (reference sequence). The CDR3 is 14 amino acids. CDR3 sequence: CATSRRQGLDEQFF. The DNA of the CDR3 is TGTGCCACCAGCCGAAGACAGGGCCTCGATGAGCAGTTCTTC.

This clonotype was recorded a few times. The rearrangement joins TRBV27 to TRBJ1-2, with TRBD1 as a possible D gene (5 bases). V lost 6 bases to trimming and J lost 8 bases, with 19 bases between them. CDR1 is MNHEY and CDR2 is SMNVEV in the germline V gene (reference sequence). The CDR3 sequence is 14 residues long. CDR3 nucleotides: TGTGCCAGCAGACATAAACCCGGGACGCTCGGCTACACCTTC. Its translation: CASRHKPGTLGYTF.

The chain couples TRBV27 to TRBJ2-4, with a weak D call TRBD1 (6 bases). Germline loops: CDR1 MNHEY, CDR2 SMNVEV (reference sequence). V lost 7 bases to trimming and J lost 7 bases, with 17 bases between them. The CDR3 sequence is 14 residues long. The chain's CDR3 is CASTRWAGANIQYF. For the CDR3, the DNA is TGTGCCAGCACCAGATGGGCAGGGGCGAACATTCAGTACTTC.

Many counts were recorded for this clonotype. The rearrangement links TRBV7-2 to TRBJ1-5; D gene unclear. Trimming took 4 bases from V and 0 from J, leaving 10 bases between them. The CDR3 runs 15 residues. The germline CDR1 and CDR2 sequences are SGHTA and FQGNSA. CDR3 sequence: CASSSLGYSNQPQHF. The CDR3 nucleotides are TGTGCCAGCAGCTCCCTGGGCTATAGCAATCAGCCCCAGCATTTT.

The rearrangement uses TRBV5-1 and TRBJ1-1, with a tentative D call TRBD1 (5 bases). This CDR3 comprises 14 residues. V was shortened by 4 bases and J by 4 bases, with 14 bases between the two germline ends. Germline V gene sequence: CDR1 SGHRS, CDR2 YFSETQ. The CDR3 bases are TGCGCCAGCAGCACCTCCGGGACCTTCACTGAAGCTTTCTTT. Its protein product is CASSTSGTFTEAFF.

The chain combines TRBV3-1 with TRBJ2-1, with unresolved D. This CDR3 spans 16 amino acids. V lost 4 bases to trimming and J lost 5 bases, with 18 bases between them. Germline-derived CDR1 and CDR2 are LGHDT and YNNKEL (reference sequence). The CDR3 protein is CASSRDGSVTNNEQFF. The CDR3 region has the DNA TGTGCCAGCAGCCGGGATGGCTCTGTGACAAACAATGAGCAGTTCTTC.

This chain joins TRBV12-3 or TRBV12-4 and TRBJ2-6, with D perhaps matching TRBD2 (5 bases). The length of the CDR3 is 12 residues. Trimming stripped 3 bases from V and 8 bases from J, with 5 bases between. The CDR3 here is CASSFGTNVLTF. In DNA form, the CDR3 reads TGTGCCAGCAGTTTCGGGACCAACGTCCTGACTTTC.

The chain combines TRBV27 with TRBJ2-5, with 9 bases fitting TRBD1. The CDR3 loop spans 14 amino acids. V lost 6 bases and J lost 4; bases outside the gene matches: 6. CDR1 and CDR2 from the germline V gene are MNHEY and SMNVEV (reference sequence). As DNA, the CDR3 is TGTGCCAGCAGCAAAGGACAGGGGTTAGAGACCCAGTACTTC. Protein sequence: CASSKGQGLETQYF.

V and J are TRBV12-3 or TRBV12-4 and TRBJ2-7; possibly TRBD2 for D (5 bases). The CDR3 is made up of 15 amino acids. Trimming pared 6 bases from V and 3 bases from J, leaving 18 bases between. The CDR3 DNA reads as TGTGCCAGCAGCCCATTTCCCGTGGGAGACTACGAGCAGTACTTC. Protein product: CASSPFPVGDYEQYF.

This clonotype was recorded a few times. The CDR3 loop is CAISESSGQGAFF. CDR3 coding DNA: TGTGCCATCAGTGAGTCCTCCGGACAGGGCGCTTTCTTT. This rearrangement joins TRBV10-3 to TRBJ1-1; 8 nucleotides align to TRBD1. This CDR3 is built from 13 residues. Germline lookup yields CDR1 ENHRY and CDR2 SYGVKD. V was pared by 0 bases and J by 11 bases, with 5 bases of the junction left unmatched.

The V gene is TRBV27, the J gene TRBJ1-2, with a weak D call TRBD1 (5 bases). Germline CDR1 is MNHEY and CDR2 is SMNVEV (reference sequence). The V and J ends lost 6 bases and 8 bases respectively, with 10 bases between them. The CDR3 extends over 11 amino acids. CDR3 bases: TGTGCCAGCAGGACAGCCGGGGGCTACACCTTC. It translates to CASRTAGGYTF.

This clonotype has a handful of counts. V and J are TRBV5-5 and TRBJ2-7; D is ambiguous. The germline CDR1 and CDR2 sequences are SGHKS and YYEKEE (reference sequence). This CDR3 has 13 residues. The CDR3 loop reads CASSSIPRALPRV. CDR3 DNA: TGTGCCAGCAGCTCTATCCCCCGGGCTCTGCCTCGCGTC.

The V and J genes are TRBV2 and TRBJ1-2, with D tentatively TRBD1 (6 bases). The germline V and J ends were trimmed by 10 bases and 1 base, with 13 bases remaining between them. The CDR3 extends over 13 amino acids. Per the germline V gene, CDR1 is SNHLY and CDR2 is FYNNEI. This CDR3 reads CANLQGSNYGYTF. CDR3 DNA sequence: TGTGCCAACTTACAGGGAAGTAACTATGGCTACACCTTC. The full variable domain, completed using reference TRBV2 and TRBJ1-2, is EPEVTQTPSHQVTQMGQEVILRCVPISNHLYFYWYRQILGQKVEFLVSFYNNEISEKSEIFDDQFSVERPDGSNFTLKIRSTKLEDSAMYFCANLQGSNYGYTFGSGTRLTVV.